The entry below describes one TCR beta chain. Antigen specificity is unknown. CDR3-region Arm-PCR and iRepertoire HTBI primers produced the TCR beta libraries. TCRdb used MiXCR to reprocess the multiplex PCR reads, holding one entry per CDR3 protein. Of approximately 470,000 distinct CDR3 sequences in the sample, 20% to 25% were seen once. Time point here: persistent/refractory GD, antithyroid drugs over 5 years with positive TRAb. Construction of the TCR library relied on RNA isolated from PBMCs. Peripheral blood, at approximately 10 milliliters, went into EDTA tubes. The data originate from a study of regulatory T cells in long-lasting Graves disease. From germline, CDR1 is SGHVS and CDR2 FQNEAQ. This CDR3 spans 16 amino acids. The ends were cut back, 5 bases at V and 0 bases at J, with 14 bases in the middle. Findings of the study overall: Favored gene segments in persistent disease were TRBV28, TRBJ1-2 and TRBJ2-5. Newly diagnosed patients shared approximately 1,000 public clonotypes; persistent patients shared approximately 2,700.

The origin of this receptor is a female donor with Graves disease. V and J are TRBV7-8 and TRBJ2-1; D is unresolved. The sample consisted of peripheral blood mononuclear cells (PBMCs), taken when the disease was refractory, from a patient treated with antithyroid drugs. Here the CDR3 reads CASSLHKELSYNEQFF. In DNA form, the CDR3 reads TGTGCCAGCAGCCTCCACAAGGAGCTCTCCTACAATGAGCAGTTCTTC. The variable domain in full, completed from reference TRBV7-8 and TRBJ2-1, reads GAGVSQSPRYKVAKRGQDVALRCDPISGHVSLFWYQQALGQGPEFLTYFQNEAQLDKSGLPSDRFFAERPEGSVSTLKIQRTQQEDSAVYLCASSLHKELSYNEQFFGPGTRLTVL.